Listed below are T cell receptor beta chains from one sample, sequenced in a study of shared clonotypes between healthy human individuals. Profiled with immunoSEQ multiplex PCR; TCRdb holds only in-frame clones, not every one. The table has approximately 980,000 clones, approximately 76% seen once. The sequencing input was memory CD4+ T cells sorted from blood. Receptor source: a man aged 18 to 29 in good health. Each CDR3 is given with its conserved first and last residue. A D gene is named only where the DNA matches it firmly. Clone size, where shown, is once, few, many, or a class for clones that have expanded.

clone_size,d_call,j_call,v_call,cdr3_nt,cdr3_aa
-,-,TRBJ2-7,TRBV5-4,TGTGCCAGCAGCTTGGCCGGGACTCTTCACGAGCAGTACTTC,CASSLAGTLHEQYF
-,TRBD1,TRBJ2-2,TRBV15,TGTGCCACCAGCACCCGGGACAGGGGAAGGACCGGGGAGCTGTTTTTT,CATSTRDRGRTGELFF
many,TRBD2,TRBJ2-3,TRBV30,TGTGCCTGGAGTTCGGGACTAGCGGTCACAGATACGCAGTATTTT,CAWSSGLAVTDTQYF
once,-,TRBJ2-7,TRBV18,TGTGCCAGCTCACCCCCCGGTCGCTCCTACGAGCAGTACTTC,CASSPPGRSYEQYF
-,-,TRBJ1-1,TRBV7-4,TGTGCCAGAAGCTTAGCCACCGCTCGGGGAGGCCGAAACACTGAAGCTTTCTTT,CARSLATARGGRNTEAFF
-,-,TRBJ1-4,TRBV7-9,TGTGCCAGCAGCCCCTCCGGGCCCGGGGTGTTTTTT,CASSPSGPGVFF
-,TRBD1,TRBJ2-2,TRBV9,TGTGCCAGCAGCGTAGTAGGGACAGGGCTCGTCGGGGAGCTGTTTTTT,CASSVVGTGLVGELFF
-,-,TRBJ2-2,TRBV19,TGTGCCAGTAGTAGAATGGTAAACACCGGGGAGCTGTTTTTT,CASSRMVNTGELFF
once,-,TRBJ1-1,TRBV5-1,TGCGCCAGCAGCTTTGGTGGGGCAATCAACACTGAAGCTTTCTTT,CASSFGGAINTEAFF
-,TRBD1,TRBJ1-6,TRBV5-1,TGCGCCAGCAGCGCAGGGGGTAATTCACCCCTCCACTTT,CASSAGGNSPLHF
-,-,TRBJ1-1,TRBV7-9,TGTGCCAGCAGCCCGGGCCTGAACACTGAAGCTTTCTTT,CASSPGLNTEAFF
-,-,TRBJ2-7,TRBV10-2,TGCGCCAGCAGTCGTGGGGACGAGCAGTACTTC,CASSRGDEQYF
-,-,TRBJ1-3,TRBV4-3,TGCGCCAGCAGCCAGGGGACAACGCCTGGAAACACCATATATTTT,CASSQGTTPGNTIYF
few,-,TRBJ2-5,TRBV7-2,TGTGCCAGCAGCCCAAAACGAGAGACCCAGTACTTC,CASSPKRETQYF